Shown below are 15 T cell receptor beta chains from a single sample sequenced in a study of OX40 agonist ivuxolimab in advanced cancers. Libraries came from the immunoSEQ multiplex PCR assay. Here the immuneACCESS table is served through TCRdb, limited to in-frame sequences with V and J called. Missing clones are a known gap in these copies; in checked studies unresolved V genes cover under half, and the rest lacks a known reason. This sample gives tens of thousands of clones in total; less than 85% of them show up just once. Together, the top ten hold around 7.5% of the sample. This specimen was CD4+ or CD8+ T cells sorted from blood, taken in a trial of the OX40 agonist ivuxolimab. The receptors originated from an adult with an advanced solid tumor such as melanoma, head and neck, liver or kidney cancer.

The chain uses TRBV5-8 and TRBJ2-5; no clear D. Trimming took 4 bases from V and 9 from J, leaving 13 bases between them. The CDR3 sequence is 12 residues long. The germline gives CDR1 SGHTS, CDR2 YDEGEE. CDR3 nucleotides: TGTGCCAGCAGCCCCGAAAAAGGGTCCCAGTACTTC. It translates to CASSPEKGSQYF. Variable domain in full (rest from reference TRBV5-8 and TRBJ2-5): EAGVTQSPTHLIKTRGQQATLRCSPISGHTSVYWYQQALGLGLQFLLWYDEGEERNRGNFPPRFSGRQFPNYSSELNVNALELEDSALYLCASSPEKGSQYFGPGTRLLVL.

The J gene is TRBJ1-1, the V gene TRBV7-8; D not certain. CDR3 size: 12 residues. Trimming stripped 3 bases from V and 7 bases from J, with 9 bases between. Germline CDR1 reads SGHVS; CDR2 reads FQNEAQ. In DNA form, the CDR3 reads TGTGCCAGCAGCTTGATACCCAGTGAAGCTTTCTTT. It yields the protein CASSLIPSEAFF.

This sequence joins TRBV2 and TRBJ1-5; a possible D gene is TRBD1 (5 bases). CDR3 length equals 16 residues. CDR1 is SNHLY and CDR2 is FYNNEI in the germline V gene. V dropped 2 bases and J dropped 7 bases, with 18 bases sitting between them. CDR3 DNA sequence: TGTGCCAGCAGTGAACAGTATGGACCGCGGGGGCAGCCCCAGCATTTT. Its protein is CASSEQYGPRGQPQHF.

This chain joins TRBV9 and TRBJ2-7; D may be TRBD1 or TRBD2 (5 bases each). This CDR3 has 14 residues. Germline loops: CDR1 SGDLS, CDR2 YYNGEE. V lost 0 bases to trimming and J lost 6 bases, with 13 bases between them. CDR3 amino acids: CASSVASLRGEQYF. DNA of the CDR3: TGTGCCAGCAGCGTAGCGAGTCTGAGGGGCGAGCAGTACTTC.

A few counts support this clone. The genes are TRBV27 and TRBJ1-5; 8 bases agree with TRBD1. CDR1 MNHEY and CDR2 SMNVEV come from the germline V gene (reference sequence). Trimming at V came to 2 bases and at J to 8 bases, leaving 8 bases not matched to a gene. The CDR3 runs 15 residues. The CDR3 is CASSLGQGGTEPQHF. The DNA for the CDR3 is TGTGCCAGCAGTTTAGGACAGGGAGGGACGGAGCCCCAGCATTTT.

The gene calls are TRBV5-1 and TRBJ2-2, with D hard to call. Trimming shortened V by 10 bases and J by 0 bases, and 10 bases separated the two germline ends. This CDR3 comprises 13 residues. CDR1 and CDR2 (germline): SGHRS, YFSETQ. DNA of the CDR3: TGCGCCTCCCGTCCCGCGAACACCGGGGAGCTGTTTTTT. It translates to CASRPANTGELFF.

The rearrangement uses TRBV7-2 and TRBJ1-1; the match to TRBD1 covers 9 bases. Trimming removed 5 bases from V and 1 base from J; junction bases left unmatched: 5. This CDR3 has 15 amino acids. Germline V gives CDR1 SGHTA, CDR2 FQGNSA. The CDR3 is CASSDLTGGNTEAFF. The CDR3 region has the DNA TGTGCCAGCAGCGACCTGACAGGGGGGAACACTGAAGCTTTCTTT. Combining the CDR3 with reference TRBV7-2 and TRBJ1-1 gives the whole variable domain GAGVSQSPSNKVTEKGKDVELRCDPISGHTALYWYRQSLGQGLEFLIYFQGNSAPDKSGLPSDRFSAERTGGSVSTLTIQRTQQEDSAVYLCASSDLTGGNTEAFFGQGTRLTVV.

In this sample, this clone turned up once. The rearrangement links TRBV7-8 to TRBJ1-2; TRBD1 is a possible D gene (5 bases). CDR1 is SGHVS and CDR2 is FQNEAQ in the germline V gene. This CDR3 comprises 16 residues. Trimming cost V 1 base and J 7 bases, with 19 bases left between them. The CDR3 spells CASSLGFGAGFGGYTF. DNA of the CDR3: TGTGCCAGCAGCTTAGGTTTTGGGGCAGGGTTCGGTGGCTACACCTTC.

This chain's CDR3 is CASSSTGLDTQYF. CDR3 DNA: TGTGCCAGCTCATCTACGGGCTTGGATACGCAGTATTTT. The chain combines TRBV18 with TRBJ2-3; no definite D call. Trimming cost V 5 bases and J 6 bases, with 12 bases left between them. Germline loops: CDR1 KGHSH, CDR2 LQKENI. The CDR3 spans 13 residues. The entire variable domain, with the rest obtained from reference TRBV18 and TRBJ2-3, is as follows: NAGVMQNPRHLVRRRGQEARLRCSPMKGHSHVYWYRQLPEEGLKFMVYLQKENIIDESGMPKERFSAEFPKEGPSILRIQQVVRGDSAAYFCASSSTGLDTQYFGPGTRLTVL.

Only a few counts were recorded for this clone. The V call is TRBV2, the J call TRBJ2-1; 10 bases match TRBD1. Trimming took 6 bases from V and 3 from J; bases not matched to a gene: 5. Germline lookup yields CDR1 SNHLY and CDR2 FYNNEI. This CDR3 has 15 residues. CDR3: CASSPGQGFYNEQFF. As DNA, the CDR3 is TGTGCCAGCAGCCCGGGACAGGGGTTCTACAATGAGCAGTTCTTC.

V gene TRBV9 combines with J gene TRBJ2-5, with 8 bases matching TRBD2. Trimming at V came to 3 bases and at J to 5 bases, leaving 6 bases not matched to a gene. The germline CDR1 and CDR2 sequences are SGDLS and YYNGEE. The CDR3 contains 14 residues. The CDR3: CASSDLAGGETQYF. The DNA for the CDR3 is TGTGCCAGCAGCGATCTAGCGGGTGGGGAGACCCAGTACTTC. Drawing the rest from reference TRBV9 and TRBJ2-5, the complete variable domain is DSGVTQTPKHLITATGQRVTLRCSPRSGDLSVYWYQQSLDQGLQFLIQYYNGEERAKGNILERFSAQQFPDLHSELNLSSLELGDSALYFCASSDLAGGETQYFGPGTRLLVL.

This clone was counted a few times. V usage is TRBV6-5 and J usage is TRBJ1-3; no reliable D call. CDR3 size: 15 residues. The germline CDR1 and CDR2 sequences are MNHEY and SVGAGI. V lost 6 bases to trimming and J lost 0 bases, with 12 bases between them. CDR3 nucleotides: TGTGCCAGCAGACCCTACCGAACCTCTGGAAACACCATATATTTT. This translates into CASRPYRTSGNTIYF.

Written as DNA, the CDR3 is TGTGCCAGCAGCCAAGAATTCGGAACTAACTACGAGCAGTACTTC. Translation: CASSQEFGTNYEQYF. The chain recombines TRBV4-2 with TRBJ2-5; no firm D call. The J call is in doubt because the DNA end fits TRBJ2-7 better. The CDR3 is made up of 15 amino acids. The germline gives CDR1 LGHNA, CDR2 YNFKEQ.

The chain employs TRBV6-5 and TRBJ2-7; D ambiguous. CDR1 is MNHEY and CDR2 is SVGAGI in the germline V gene. The CDR3 spans 15 residues. V was shortened by 0 bases and J by 5 bases, with 14 bases between the two germline ends. Here the CDR3 reads CASSYSGHYTDEQYF. The CDR3 nucleotides are TGTGCCAGCAGTTACTCCGGCCACTATACTGACGAGCAGTACTTC.

The chain couples TRBV9 to TRBJ2-3; tentatively, D is TRBD1 or TRBD2 (6 bases each). The V and J ends lost 0 bases and 7 bases respectively, with 9 bases between them. This CDR3 comprises 13 residues. Germline V gene data show CDR1 as SGDLS and CDR2 as YYNGEE. CDR3 DNA: TGTGCCAGCAGCGTAGAAGGGGGGAATACGCAGTATTTT. Its translation: CASSVEGGNTQYF.